This T cell receptor beta chain appears in the sequencing data of a study of shared clonotypes between healthy human individuals. At the level of the study: CD4 naive and CD4 memory each took three plates per donor, while CD8 naive took two and CD8 memory one.

Deletions cut 0 bases from V and 2 bases from J, with 16 bases between. The germline V gene encodes CDR1 LGHNA and CDR2 YSLEER. The CDR3 runs 17 residues. Profiled with immunoSEQ multiplex PCR; TCRdb holds only in-frame clones, not every one. The sample lists more than 2,000,000 clones; around nine tenths were seen once. Study-wide points: Rarefaction showed that sequencing of sorted subsets was incomplete (despite large depth). Clonotype sharing across donors was expected to vary with sequencing depth.

Concerning this clone: As yet, its antigen is unknown.

V and J are TRBV4-3 and TRBJ2-5, with D possibly being TRBD1 (5 bases). Sequenced sample: naive CD4+ T cells sorted from blood. Noted subset: CD45RA+ positively selected. This receptor was obtained from a man aged 18-30 years in good health. The CDR3 spells CASSQDRYDSQQETQYF. DNA for the CDR3: TGCGCCAGCAGCCAAGATAGGTACGACAGTCAACAAGAGACCCAGTACTTC.